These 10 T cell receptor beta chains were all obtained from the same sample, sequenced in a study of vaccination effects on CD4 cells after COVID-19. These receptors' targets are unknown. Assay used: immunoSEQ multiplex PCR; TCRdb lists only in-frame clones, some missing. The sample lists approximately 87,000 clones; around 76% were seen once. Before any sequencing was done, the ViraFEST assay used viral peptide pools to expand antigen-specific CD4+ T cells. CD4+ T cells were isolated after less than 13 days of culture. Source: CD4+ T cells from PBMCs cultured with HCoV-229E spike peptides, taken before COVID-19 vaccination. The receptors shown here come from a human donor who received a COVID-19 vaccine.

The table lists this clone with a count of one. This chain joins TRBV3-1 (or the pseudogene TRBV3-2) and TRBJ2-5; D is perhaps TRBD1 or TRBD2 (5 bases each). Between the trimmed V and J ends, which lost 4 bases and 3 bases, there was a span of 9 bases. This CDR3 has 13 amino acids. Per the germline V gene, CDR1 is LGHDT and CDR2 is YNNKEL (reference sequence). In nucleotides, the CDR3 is TGTGCCAGCAGCCGTCGAGGGGAAGAGACCCAGTACTTC. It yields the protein CASSRRGEETQYF.

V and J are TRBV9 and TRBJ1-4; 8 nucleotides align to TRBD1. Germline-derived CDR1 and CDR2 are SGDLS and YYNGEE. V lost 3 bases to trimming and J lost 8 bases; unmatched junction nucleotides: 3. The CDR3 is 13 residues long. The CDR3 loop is CASSGRDREKLFF. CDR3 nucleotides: TGTGCCAGCAGCGGCCGGGACAGGGAAAAACTGTTTTTT.

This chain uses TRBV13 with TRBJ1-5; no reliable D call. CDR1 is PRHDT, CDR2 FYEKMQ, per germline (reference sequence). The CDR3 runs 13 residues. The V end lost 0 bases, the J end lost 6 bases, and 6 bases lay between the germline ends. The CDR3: CASSLGRAQPQHF. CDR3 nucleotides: TGTGCCAGCAGCTTAGGAAGGGCTCAGCCCCAGCATTTT.

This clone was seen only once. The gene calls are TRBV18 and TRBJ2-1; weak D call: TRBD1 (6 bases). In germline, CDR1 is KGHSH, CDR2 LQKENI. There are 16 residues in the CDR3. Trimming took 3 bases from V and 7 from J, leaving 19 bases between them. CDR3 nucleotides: TGTGCCAGCTCACCTACCGGGACAATAAGTGTGAATGAGCAGTTCTTC. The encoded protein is CASSPTGTISVNEQFF.

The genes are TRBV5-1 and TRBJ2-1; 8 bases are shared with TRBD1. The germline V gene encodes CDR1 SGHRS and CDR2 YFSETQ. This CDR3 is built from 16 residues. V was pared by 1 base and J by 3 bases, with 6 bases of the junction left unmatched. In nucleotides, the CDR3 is TGCGCCAGCAGCTTGACGACAGGGGCCAGCTACAATGAGCAGTTCTTC. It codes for CASSLTTGASYNEQFF.

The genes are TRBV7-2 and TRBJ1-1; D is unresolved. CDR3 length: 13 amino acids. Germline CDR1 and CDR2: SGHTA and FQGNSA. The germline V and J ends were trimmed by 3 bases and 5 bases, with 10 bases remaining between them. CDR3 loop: CASSFKAETEAFF. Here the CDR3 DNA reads TGTGCCAGCAGCTTTAAGGCGGAAACTGAAGCTTTCTTT.

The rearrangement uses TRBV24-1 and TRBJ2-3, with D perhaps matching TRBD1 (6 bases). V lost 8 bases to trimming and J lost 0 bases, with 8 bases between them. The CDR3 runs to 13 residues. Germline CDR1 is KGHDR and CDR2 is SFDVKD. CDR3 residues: CATTGDSTDTQYF. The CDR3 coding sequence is TGTGCCACCACAGGGGACAGCACAGATACGCAGTATTTT.

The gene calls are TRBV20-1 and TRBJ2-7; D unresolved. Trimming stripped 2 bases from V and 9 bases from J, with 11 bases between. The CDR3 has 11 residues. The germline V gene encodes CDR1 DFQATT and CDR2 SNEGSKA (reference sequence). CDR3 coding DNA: TGCAGTGCTAGAACCATACTCTGGCAGTACGTC. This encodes CSARTILWQYV.

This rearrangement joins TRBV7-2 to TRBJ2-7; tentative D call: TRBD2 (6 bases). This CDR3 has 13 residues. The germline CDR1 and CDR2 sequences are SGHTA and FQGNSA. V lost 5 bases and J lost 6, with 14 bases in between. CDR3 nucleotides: TGTGCCAGCAGCCCCCCTAATAGCGGCGAGCAGTACGTC. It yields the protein CASSPPNSGEQYV.

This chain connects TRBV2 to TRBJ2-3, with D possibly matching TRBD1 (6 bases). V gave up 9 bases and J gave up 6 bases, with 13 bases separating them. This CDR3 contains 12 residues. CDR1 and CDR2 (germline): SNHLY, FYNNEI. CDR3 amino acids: CASKTGTDTQYF. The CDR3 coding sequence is TGTGCCAGTAAAACAGGGACCGATACGCAGTATTTT.